These 13 T cell receptor beta chains were sequenced from one sample in a study of control samples from healthy donors and cancer patients. Clones were sequenced by immunoSEQ multiplex PCR, and TCRdb holds only the in-frame ones, with some missing. Of about 170,000 clones listed, 90% to 95% are singletons. Specimen: blood. The origin of the receptors is a woman aged 60-75 years in good health.

The chain links TRBV27 to TRBJ2-6; the D gene is possibly TRBD1 (5 bases). The V and J ends lost 5 bases and 2 bases respectively, with 13 bases between them. This CDR3 contains 16 residues. CDR1 and CDR2 from the germline V gene are MNHEY and SMNVEV (reference sequence). Written as DNA, the CDR3 is TGTGCCAGCAGTCCAAGGGGCCAACCTGGGGCCAACGTCCTGACTTTC. Translated: CASSPRGQPGANVLTF.

The DNA for the CDR3 is TGTGCCAGCAGCCTACGTGTTGCCCTCGGGCAAGATACGCAGTATTTT. Its translation: CASSLRVALGQDTQYF. The chain recombines TRBV7-9 with TRBJ2-3; D gene ambiguous. V was trimmed by 5 bases and J by 5 bases, leaving 20 bases between them. The CDR3 length is 16 residues. Germline loops: CDR1 SEHNR, CDR2 FQNEAQ (reference sequence).

This clone showed up just once. This rearrangement joins TRBV11-2 to TRBJ1-1; 12 nucleotides agree with TRBD1. The CDR3 consists of 18 residues. Germline-derived CDR1 and CDR2 are SGHAT and FQNNGV. Trimming cost V 5 bases and J 0 bases; bases outside gene matches: 10. CDR3 DNA: TGTGCCAGCAGCCCATCACCGGGACAGGGGGCATTGAACACTGAAGCTTTCTTT. As protein: CASSPSPGQGALNTEAFF.

This chain joins TRBV5-6 and TRBJ2-5; D may be TRBD1 (6 bases). The CDR3 consists of 13 residues. Trimming took off 4 bases at V and 0 bases at J, with 7 bases between the two ends. The germline gives CDR1 SGHDT, CDR2 YYEEEE. This CDR3 is CASSRQDQETQYF. The CDR3 coding sequence is TGTGCCAGCAGCCGACAGGACCAAGAGACCCAGTACTTC.

The V gene is TRBV11-2, the J gene TRBJ2-7; no clear D gene. The CDR3 consists of 14 residues. Trimming cost V 5 bases and J 6 bases, with 17 bases left between them. Per germline, CDR1 SGHAT and CDR2 FQNNGV. The CDR3 spells CASSALVRVREQYF. As DNA, the CDR3 is TGTGCCAGCAGCGCCCTCGTAAGGGTTCGCGAGCAGTACTTC.

The chain links TRBV18 to TRBJ2-5; unclear D gene. Germline CDR1 reads KGHSH; CDR2 reads LQKENI. The V gene lost 1 base and the J gene lost 4 bases, with 7 bases spanning the gap. The CDR3 consists of 13 residues. The CDR3 here is CASSPRLVETQYF. CDR3 sequence (DNA): TGTGCCAGCTCACCACGGCTAGTAGAGACCCAGTACTTC.

The gene calls are TRBV2 and TRBJ1-2, with 8 bases lining up with TRBD1. V was pared by 1 base and J by 4 bases, with 5 bases of the junction left unmatched. The length of the CDR3 is 15 residues. Germline V gene data show CDR1 as SNHLY and CDR2 as FYNNEI. The CDR3, as DNA: TGTGCCAGCAGTGAAGGCGCGGGACAGGTCTATGGCTACACCTTC. Translation gives CASSEGAGQVYGYTF. The full variable domain, rest sourced from reference TRBV2 and TRBJ1-2, is EPEVTQTPSHQVTQMGQEVILRCVPISNHLYFYWYRQILGQKVEFLVSFYNNEISEKSEIFDDQFSVERPDGSNFTLKIRSTKLEDSAMYFCASSEGAGQVYGYTFGSGTRLTVV.

The rearrangement joins TRBV25-1 to TRBJ1-2; 7 bases map to TRBD1. Germline V gene sequence: CDR1 MGHDK, CDR2 SYGVNS. This CDR3 comprises 15 residues. V was clipped by 8 bases and J by 2 bases; unmatched bases: 11. The CDR3 coding sequence is TGTGCCAGCGCCCCCCGCGACAGGGCCAACTATGGCTACACCTTC. This encodes CASAPRDRANYGYTF.

The chain uses TRBV5-5 and TRBJ1-2, with no clear D. V dropped 1 base and J dropped 6 bases, with 7 bases sitting between them. The CDR3 runs to 12 residues. CDR1 and CDR2 (germline): SGHKS, YYEKEE (reference sequence). The CDR3 DNA is TGTGCCAGCAGCTTGTTCGGTGATGGCTACACCTTC. Translation gives CASSLFGDGYTF.

This chain joins TRBV19 and TRBJ1-2; D gene unclear. The ends were cut back, 5 bases at V and 4 bases at J, with 11 bases in the middle. CDR3 length: 13 amino acids. CDR1 LNHDA and CDR2 SQIVND come from the germline V gene (reference sequence). As DNA, the CDR3 is TGTGCCAGTAGTCGGCAGTCTACCTATGGCTACACCTTC. Translating gives CASSRQSTYGYTF.

This clone was seen just once. This chain links TRBV7-2 with TRBJ1-2; maybe TRBD1 (6 bases). V gave up 0 bases and J gave up 5 bases, with 16 bases separating them. Germline V gives CDR1 SGHTA, CDR2 FQGNSA. The length of the CDR3 is 16 residues. The CDR3 DNA sequence: TGTGCCAGCAGCTTAGCGAGTAATATACAGGGATATGGCTACACCTTC. It translates to CASSLASNIQGYGYTF.

This chain connects TRBV10-3 to TRBJ2-1; the D gene could be TRBD1 or TRBD2 (5 bases each). This CDR3 spans 13 amino acids. Germline CDR1 reads ENHRY; CDR2 reads SYGVKD. With 6 bases removed from V and 8 bases from J, the gap between germline ends came to 14 bases. As DNA, the CDR3 is TGTGCCATCAGGTCGGGGCCGGGCGATGAGCAGTTCTTC. Translated, it gives CAIRSGPGDEQFF.

This clone occurred once. The genes are TRBV29-1 and TRBJ1-6, with 7 bases that match TRBD1. This CDR3 is built from 14 residues. J was trimmed by 9 bases and V by 8 bases; bases with no gene match: 13. Germline CDR1 is SQVTM and CDR2 is ANQGSEA. The DNA of the CDR3 is TGCAGCCTAAAGACGGGCAGGGGGGGTTCACCCCTCCACTTT. Residues: CSLKTGRGGSPLHF.